One sample yielded the 13 T cell receptor beta chains listed below, sequenced in a study of T-cell memory formation after mild COVID-19. TCRdb ran MiXCR on the 5' RACE reads and lists one entry per CDR3 protein. The sample carries about 350,000 distinct CDR3 sequences, around 28% recorded once. Sequenced input: PBMCs or a T cell subset sorted from them (not recorded which). The source of these receptors is an adult woman who had mild COVID-19 (a few samples of this study predate the infection). Cell type and time point are not known.

The chain carries TRBV12-3 or TRBV12-4 and TRBJ1-4, with D perhaps matching TRBD1 (5 bases). The V gene lost 3 bases and the J gene lost 5 bases, with 13 bases spanning the gap. The CDR3 has 15 amino acids. The CDR3 spells CASSFPGLTNEKLFF. Written as DNA, the CDR3 is TGTGCCAGCAGTTTCCCGGGGCTAACAAATGAAAAACTGTTTTTT.

The rearrangement links TRBV5-1 to TRBJ2-7; 14 bases are shared with TRBD2. Germline lookup yields CDR1 SGHRS and CDR2 YFSETQ. The CDR3 totals 16 residues. The ends lost 4 bases at V and 5 bases at J; junction bases unmatched: 8. This CDR3 is CASSPGLAGGSHEQYF. CDR3 sequence (DNA): TGCGCCAGCAGCCCCGGACTAGCGGGGGGTTCCCACGAGCAGTACTTC. Full variable domain (remainder filled in from reference TRBV5-1 and TRBJ2-7): KAGVTQTPRYLIKTRGQQVTLSCSPISGHRSVSWYQQTPGQGLQFLFEYFSETQRNKGNFPGRFSGRQFSNSRSEMNVSTLELGDSALYLCASSPGLAGGSHEQYFGPGTRLTVT.

This clonotype was seen a handful of times. The chain couples TRBV3-1 to TRBJ2-7; D unclear. V was pared by 4 bases and J by 5 bases, with 18 bases between. Germline V gene data show CDR1 as LGHDT and CDR2 as YNNKEL (reference sequence). The CDR3 is made up of 15 amino acids. Here the CDR3 DNA reads TGTGCCAGCAGCCCCGGAGAAGAACTTAGAGACGAGCAGTACTTC. It translates to CASSPGEELRDEQYF.

The rearrangement joins TRBV6-1 to TRBJ1-1; tentatively, D is TRBD1 (6 bases). CDR1 MNHNS and CDR2 SASEGT come from the germline V gene. Deletions cut 10 bases from V and 7 bases from J, with 16 bases between. The length of the CDR3 is 12 residues. CDR3 coding DNA: TGTGCCACGCGGGGGCTCGGCGGTGAAGCTTTCTTT. Protein sequence: CATRGLGGEAFF.

V is TRBV5-1 and J is TRBJ2-2, with TRBD1 matching 9 bases. The trim removed 1 base at V and 6 bases at J, leaving 1 base unmatched. Germline CDR1 SGHRS, CDR2 YFSETQ. The CDR3 loop spans 14 amino acids. The DNA for the CDR3 is TGCGCCAGCAGCTTGCGACAGGGGGCCGGGGAGCTGTTTTTT. It codes for CASSLRQGAGELFF.

This clonotype was seen more than once but under ten times. The gene calls are TRBV15 and TRBJ1-2, with D possibly being TRBD1 (5 bases). Trimming removed 0 bases from V and 5 bases from J, with 10 bases in between. Germline CDR1 and CDR2: LNHNV and YYDKDF (reference sequence). This CDR3 is 14 amino acids long. The CDR3 sequence is CATSREARGYGYTF. The DNA of the CDR3 is TGTGCCACCAGCAGAGAGGCGCGGGGGTATGGCTACACCTTC.

The V gene is TRBV7-9, the J gene TRBJ2-1; D gene ambiguous. CDR3 size: 13 residues. The germline V gene encodes CDR1 SEHNR and CDR2 FQNEAQ (reference sequence). Deletions cut 3 bases from V and 7 bases from J, with 10 bases between. The chain's CDR3 is CASSFRTENEQFF. In DNA form, the CDR3 reads TGTGCCAGCAGCTTCCGGACGGAGAATGAGCAGTTCTTC.

CDR3 nucleotide sequence: TGTGCCATCAGTGACCCGGGGACCTCGATAATGGGGGAGCTGTTTTTT. This gives the protein CAISDPGTSIMGELFF. The gene calls are TRBV10-3 and TRBJ2-2, with D perhaps given as TRBD1 or TRBD2 (5 bases each). This CDR3 is 16 amino acids long. CDR1 and CDR2 from the germline V gene are ENHRY and SYGVKD. V was clipped by 3 bases and J by 8 bases, with 19 bases between them.

This clonotype has just a few counts. This chain links TRBV20-1 with TRBJ1-2; D uncertain. Germline lookup yields CDR1 DFQATT and CDR2 SNEGSKA (reference sequence). Trimming cost V 6 bases and J 8 bases, with 16 bases left between them. The CDR3 runs 12 residues. The CDR3 sequence: CSALSTEAGYTF. CDR3 sequence (DNA): TGCAGTGCCCTATCTACGGAGGCGGGCTACACCTTC.

The J gene is TRBJ1-5, the V gene TRBV18, with D hard to call. Trimming removed 4 bases at V and 2 bases at J, with 18 bases between. From germline, CDR1 is KGHSH and CDR2 LQKENI. This CDR3 region has 17 residues. CDR3 sequence (DNA): TGTGCCAGCTCACAAAGGGAAGGTCCGGTGGGCAATCAGCCCCAGCATTTT. As protein: CASSQREGPVGNQPQHF.

The chain recombines TRBV20-1 with TRBJ2-2; TRBD2 is a possible D gene (5 bases). Per the germline V gene, CDR1 is DFQATT and CDR2 is SNEGSKA (reference sequence). Trimming cost V 6 bases and J 4 bases, with 15 bases left between them. The CDR3 has 14 residues. CDR3 region: CSARPGIGTGELFF. CDR3 in DNA: TGCAGTGCCAGGCCGGGAATCGGCACCGGGGAGCTGTTTTTT.

This clonotype has a handful of counts. This chain uses TRBV29-1 with TRBJ2-7; 7 nucleotides align to TRBD1. The V gene end was trimmed by 6 bases and the J gene end by 2 bases; junction bases not matched to a gene: 1. CDR3 length equals 11 residues. Germline lookup yields CDR1 SQVTM and CDR2 ANQGSEA. The CDR3 loop is CSVGTAYEQYF. The CDR3 nucleotides are TGCAGCGTCGGGACAGCCTACGAGCAGTACTTC.

The V and J genes are TRBV5-1 and TRBJ2-3; possible D gene TRBD1, 6 bases. The CDR3 is made up of 14 amino acids. Germline V lookup: CDR1 SGHRS, CDR2 YFSETQ. The V gene lost 3 bases and the J gene lost 5 bases, with 13 bases spanning the gap. This chain's CDR3 is CASSSDRLGDTQYF. CDR3 nucleotide sequence: TGCGCCAGCAGCTCTGACAGGTTGGGAGATACGCAGTATTTT.